The 21 T cell receptor beta chains below all came from one sample that was sequenced in a study of T-cell memory formation after mild COVID-19. TCRdb re-analysed the 5' RACE reads in MiXCR, keeping a single row per CDR3 protein. The sample includes 450,000 to 650,000 distinct CDR3 sequences, about a sixth of them seen just once. Sequencing input: PBMCs or a T cell subset sorted from them (not recorded which). These receptors were obtained from an adult woman who had mild COVID-19 (a few samples of this study predate the infection). Cell type and time point are not known.

In this sample, this clonotype turned up a few times. The genes are TRBV5-5 and TRBJ2-5; 9 nucleotides agree with TRBD1. With V trimmed by 7 bases and J by 5 bases, 12 bases remained unmatched. The CDR3 loop spans 15 amino acids. Per the germline V gene, CDR1 is SGHKS and CDR2 is YYEKEE (reference sequence). DNA of the CDR3: TGTGCCAGCGGCAACCGGGACAGGGTAGGGGAGACCCAGTACTTC. Translating it yields CASGNRDRVGETQYF.

The chain recombines TRBV24-1 with TRBJ2-1; 9 bases align to TRBD1. This CDR3 is built from 15 residues. The junction had 5 bases not matched to a gene; V was cut back by 2 bases and J by 7 bases. Germline lookup yields CDR1 KGHDR and CDR2 SFDVKD. The CDR3 DNA reads TGTGCCACCAGTGATTCGGGACAGGGAACAAATGAGCAGTTCTTC. Translating gives CATSDSGQGTNEQFF.

This clonotype was counted between two and nine times. J is TRBJ1-1 and V is TRBV12-3 or TRBV12-4; D remains ambiguous. V lost 7 bases, J lost 3 bases, and 15 bases lay in between. This CDR3 region has 14 residues. The CDR3 loop is CASNLGTGYTEAFF. Written as DNA, the CDR3 is TGTGCCAGCAATCTAGGAACGGGATACACTGAAGCTTTCTTT.

This clonotype was seen a handful of times. The DNA of the CDR3 is TGTGCCAGCAGCCCGACAGGGAACTCCTACAATGAGCAGTTCTTC. Translation: CASSPTGNSYNEQFF. The chain links TRBV7-9 to TRBJ2-1; 7 nucleotides align to TRBD1. V lost 5 bases and J lost 0; bases outside the gene matches: 4. Germline-derived CDR1 and CDR2 are SEHNR and FQNEAQ (reference sequence). The CDR3 has 15 residues.

The V call is TRBV2, the J call TRBJ2-7; D possibly corresponds to TRBD2 (5 bases). V was cut by 8 bases and J by 3 bases, with 11 bases left in between. The CDR3 covers 12 residues. Germline CDR1 and CDR2: SNHLY and FYNNEI. This CDR3 is CASGQDFYEQYF. DNA of the CDR3: TGTGCCAGCGGCCAGGACTTCTACGAGCAGTACTTC. The full variable domain, its missing parts supplied by reference TRBV2 and TRBJ2-7, is EPEVTQTPSHQVTQMGQEVILRCVPISNHLYFYWYRQILGQKVEFLVSFYNNEISEKSEIFDDQFSVERPDGSNFTLKIRSTKLEDSAMYFCASGQDFYEQYFGPGTRLTVT.

Only a few counts were recorded for this clonotype. The chain joins TRBV18 to TRBJ1-1, with 8 bases matching TRBD1. Germline values: CDR1 KGHSH, CDR2 LQKENI. The CDR3 runs to 16 residues. V lost 2 bases to trimming and J lost 0 bases; unmatched junction nucleotides: 5. DNA of the CDR3: TGTGCCAGCTCACCATGGGGACAGGTAATGAACACTGAAGCTTTCTTT. This encodes CASSPWGQVMNTEAFF.

This chain uses TRBV7-2 with TRBJ2-3; D is perhaps TRBD1 or TRBD2 (5 bases each). Germline CDR1 and CDR2: SGHTA and FQGNSA. V gave up 5 bases and J gave up 5 bases, with 17 bases separating them. The CDR3 has 15 residues. For the CDR3, the DNA is TGTGCCAGCAGCCCCCTGGGGACGCTAGGAGATACGCAGTATTTT. This sequence encodes CASSPLGTLGDTQYF.

Only a few counts were recorded for this clonotype. The V gene is TRBV3-1, the J gene TRBJ2-7; the match to TRBD1 covers 7 bases. V trimming: 2 bases; J trimming: 2 bases; junction bases outside the gene matches: 21. Germline CDR1 and CDR2: LGHDT and YNNKEL (reference sequence). The CDR3 consists of 20 residues. The CDR3 here is CASSQKYRDSRIERTYEQYF. CDR3 bases: TGTGCCAGCAGCCAAAAATACCGGGACAGCCGAATCGAAAGGACCTACGAGCAGTACTTC.

This clonotype has ten or more counts. This chain joins TRBV10-3 and TRBJ2-7; D is possibly TRBD1 (6 bases). Germline loops: CDR1 ENHRY, CDR2 SYGVKD. The V and J ends lost 9 bases and 5 bases respectively, with 17 bases between them. The CDR3 is made up of 13 amino acids. CDR3 sequence: CAIFPRDTHEQYF. The CDR3 coding sequence is TGTGCCATTTTTCCTCGGGACACCCACGAGCAGTACTTC.

The J gene is TRBJ2-1, the V gene TRBV20-1; 7 nucleotides match TRBD1. The germline gives CDR1 DFQATT, CDR2 SNEGSKA (reference sequence). The CDR3 covers 14 residues. J lost 4 bases, V lost 5 bases, and 8 bases had no gene match. This CDR3 reads CSAVRQGRYNEQFF. The CDR3 DNA is TGCAGTGCTGTCCGACAGGGTAGATACAATGAGCAGTTCTTC.

This chain links TRBV11-2 with TRBJ2-3, with TRBD2 matching 12 bases. V was pared by 5 bases and J by 2 bases, with 5 bases of the junction left unmatched. From germline, CDR1 is SGHAT and CDR2 FQNNGV. This CDR3 comprises 16 residues. CDR3 nucleotide sequence: TGTGCCAGCAGCCCACTAGCGGGAGGCTTCACAGATACGCAGTATTTT. Residues: CASSPLAGGFTDTQYF.

This clonotype appeared a few times. The rearrangement uses TRBV12-3 or TRBV12-4 and TRBJ2-7; 12 nucleotides align to TRBD2. The CDR3 length is 14 residues. With 7 bases clipped from V and 1 base from J, the junction kept 2 bases outside the gene matches. The CDR3 here is CASKTSGGSYEQYF. CDR3 in DNA: TGTGCCAGCAAAACTAGCGGGGGGTCCTACGAGCAGTACTTC.

This clonotype was detected many times. The V call is TRBV12-3 or TRBV12-4, the J call TRBJ2-7, with 13 bases lining up with TRBD2. V dropped 4 bases and J dropped 5; count of bases not matched to a gene: 8. The CDR3 loop spans 16 amino acids. The CDR3 DNA reads as TGTGCCAGCAGTTCGACGACTAGCGGGAGGCCCGACGAGCAGTACTTC. Protein sequence: CASSSTTSGRPDEQYF.

This clonotype has a single count. The chain links TRBV11-3 to TRBJ2-2, with D unclear. Germline-derived CDR1 and CDR2 are SGHNT and YENEEA. The CDR3 spans 13 residues. V lost 11 bases to trimming and J lost 0 bases, with 10 bases between them. Written as DNA, the CDR3 is TGTGCCGGTCAGCCTCCGAACACCGGGGAGCTGTTTTTT. This sequence encodes CAGQPPNTGELFF.

V usage is TRBV7-8 and J usage is TRBJ2-2; D may correspond to TRBD1 or TRBD2 (5 bases each). With 5 bases removed from V and 1 base from J, the gap between germline ends came to 17 bases. From germline, CDR1 is SGHVS and CDR2 FQNEAQ. There are 17 residues in the CDR3. As DNA, the CDR3 is TGTGCCAGCAGCCCCCGACCGGGACGGGGGAACACCGGGGAGCTGTTTTTT. The encoded protein is CASSPRPGRGNTGELFF.

The rearrangement uses TRBV18 and TRBJ2-5, with no clear D. This CDR3 has 14 residues. CDR1 and CDR2 (germline): KGHSH, LQKENI. V was cut by 2 bases and J by 4 bases, with 11 bases left in between. Written as DNA, the CDR3 is TGTGCCAGCTCACCAGGGATATCGGTAGAGACCCAGTACTTC. Residues: CASSPGISVETQYF.

The rearrangement links TRBV7-8 to TRBJ1-1; D is unclear. Trimming removed 1 base from V and 6 bases from J, with 9 bases in between. CDR1 is SGHVS, CDR2 FQNEAQ, per germline. The CDR3 has 13 residues. As DNA, the CDR3 is TGTGCCAGCAGCTTAGAAGTCTGGGCTGAAGCTTTCTTT. Amino acids: CASSLEVWAEAFF.

This chain links TRBV7-2 with TRBJ1-5; D may be TRBD1 (6 bases). The V end was cut by 5 bases, the J end by 7 bases, with 12 bases between. The CDR3 extends over 13 amino acids. Per the germline V gene, CDR1 is SGHTA and CDR2 is FQGNSA. The CDR3 protein is CASSANRAQPQHF. DNA for the CDR3: TGTGCCAGCAGCGCGAACAGGGCCCAGCCCCAGCATTTT.

The chain recombines TRBV15 with TRBJ2-5; D call uncertain. Per germline, CDR1 LNHNV and CDR2 YYDKDF (reference sequence). The CDR3 totals 15 residues. The ends were cut back, 3 bases at V and 1 base at J, with 12 bases in the middle. The CDR3 reads CATSRFRAVQETQYF. DNA of the CDR3: TGTGCCACCAGCAGGTTTCGAGCAGTCCAAGAGACCCAGTACTTC.

The chain recombines TRBV29-1 with TRBJ2-7; no clear D gene. The CDR3 is made up of 12 amino acids. CDR1 and CDR2 from the germline V gene are SQVTM and ANQGSEA. Trimming took 1 base from V and 7 from J, leaving 11 bases between them. CDR3: CSVEGPQSEQYF. The DNA for the CDR3 is TGCAGCGTTGAAGGCCCCCAGTCGGAGCAGTACTTC.

This clonotype occurred a few times. The chain combines TRBV6-5 with TRBJ2-7; 8 bases agree with TRBD2. From germline, CDR1 is MNHEY and CDR2 SVGAGI. V lost 4 bases to trimming and J lost 1 base; unmatched junction nucleotides: 15. CDR3 length: 18 amino acids. The CDR3 loop reads CASSSLPRTSGRSYEQYF. The CDR3 coding sequence is TGTGCCAGCAGTTCCCTCCCCCGAACTAGCGGCAGATCCTACGAGCAGTACTTC.